In its sample, the clone carrying this T cell receptor (beta chain) was seen a few times. Its antigen is undetermined. The data were taken from a study of vaccination effects on CD4 cells after COVID-19. The CDR3 runs to 13 residues. V lost 7 bases and J lost 7; bases outside the gene matches: 6. CDR1 MNHEY and CDR2 SVGAGI come from the germline V gene. ViraFEST assay sequencing came after antigen-specific CD4+ T cells were expanded with viral peptide pools. An approximately ten-day culture period preceded the isolation of CD4+ T cells. All participants had two doses of either the BNT162b2 or mRNA-1273 vaccine. Negative nucleocapsid antibody tests before and after vaccination confirmed no previous SARS-CoV-2 infection. Profiled with immunoSEQ multiplex PCR; TCRdb holds only in-frame clones, not every one. Of tens of thousands of clones listed, over 70% were seen once; the top ten hold roughly 1.2%. Whole-study results and caveats: The study enrolled few convalescent patients and sampled no early post-infection timepoints. Of the vaccine-induced clones from healthy vaccinees, merely 1 of 255 recognized common cold coronaviruses as well.

The chain recombines TRBV6-5 with TRBJ1-5, with 8 positions matching TRBD1. The TCR sequence derives from a human donor who received a COVID-19 vaccine. Source: CD4+ T cells from PBMCs cultured with HCoV-229E spike peptides, taken after COVID-19 vaccination. Here the CDR3 DNA reads TGTGCCAGCACCACAGGGGGGGTCCAGCCCCAGCATTTT. Protein product: CASTTGGVQPQHF.